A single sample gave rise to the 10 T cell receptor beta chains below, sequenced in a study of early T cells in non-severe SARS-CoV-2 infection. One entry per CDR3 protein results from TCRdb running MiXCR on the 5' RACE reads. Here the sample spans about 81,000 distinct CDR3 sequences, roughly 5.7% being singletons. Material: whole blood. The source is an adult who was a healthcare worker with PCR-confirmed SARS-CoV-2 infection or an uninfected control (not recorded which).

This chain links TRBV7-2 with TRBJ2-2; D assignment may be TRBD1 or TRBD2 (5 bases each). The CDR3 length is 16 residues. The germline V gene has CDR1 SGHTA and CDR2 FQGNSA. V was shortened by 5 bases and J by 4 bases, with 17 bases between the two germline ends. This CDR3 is CASSPIDSGGTGELFF. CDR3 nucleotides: TGTGCCAGCAGCCCCATCGACTCTGGGGGCACCGGGGAGCTGTTTTTT. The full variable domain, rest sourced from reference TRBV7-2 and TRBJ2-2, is GAGVSQSPSNKVTEKGKDVELRCDPISGHTALYWYRQSLGQGLEFLIYFQGNSAPDKSGLPSDRFSAERTGGSVSTLTIQRTQQEDSAVYLCASSPIDSGGTGELFFGEGSRLTVL.

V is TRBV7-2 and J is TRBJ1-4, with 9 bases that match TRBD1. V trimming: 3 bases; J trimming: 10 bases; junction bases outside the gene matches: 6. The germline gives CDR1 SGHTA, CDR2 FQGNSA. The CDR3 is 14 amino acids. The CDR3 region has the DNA TGTGCCAGCAGCTTCCGACAGGGGGAGGGAAAACTGTTTTTT. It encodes CASSFRQGEGKLFF. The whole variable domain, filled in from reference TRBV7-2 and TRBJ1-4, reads GAGVSQSPSNKVTEKGKDVELRCDPISGHTALYWYRQSLGQGLEFLIYFQGNSAPDKSGLPSDRFSAERTGGSVSTLTIQRTQQEDSAVYLCASSFRQGEGKLFFGSGTQLSVL.

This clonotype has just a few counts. CDR3 amino acids: CASSKEGTGAIKSKNIQYF. The DNA of the CDR3 is TGTGCCAGCAGCAAAGAAGGGACAGGGGCCATAAAATCCAAAAACATTCAGTACTTC. This sequence joins TRBV21-1 and TRBJ2-4; TRBD1, the D gene given by the table, was not confirmed from the DNA. TRBV21-1 is recorded as a pseudogene. The CDR3 covers 19 residues.

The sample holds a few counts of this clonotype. The CDR3 loop reads CASSLDPGGNNEQFF. The CDR3 DNA is TGTGCCAGCAGCCTGGACCCAGGGGGTAACAATGAGCAGTTCTTC. The chain combines TRBV7-2 with TRBJ2-1; 7 positions match TRBD1. The CDR3 runs 15 residues. V gave up 5 bases and J gave up 5 bases; unmatched junction bases: 9. Germline V gives CDR1 SGHTA, CDR2 FQGNSA.

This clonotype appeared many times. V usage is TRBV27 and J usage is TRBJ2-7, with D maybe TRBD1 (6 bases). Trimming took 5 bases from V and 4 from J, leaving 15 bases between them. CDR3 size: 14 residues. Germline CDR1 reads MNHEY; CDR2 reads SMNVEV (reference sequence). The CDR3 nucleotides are TGTGCCAGCAGTCAGCGACAGGTAGGGTACGAGCAGTACTTC. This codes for CASSQRQVGYEQYF.

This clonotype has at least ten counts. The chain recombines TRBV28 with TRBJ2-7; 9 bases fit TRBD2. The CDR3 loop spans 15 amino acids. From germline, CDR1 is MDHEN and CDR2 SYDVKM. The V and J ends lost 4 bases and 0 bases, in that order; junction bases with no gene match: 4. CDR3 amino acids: CASSSSGASSYEQYF. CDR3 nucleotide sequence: TGTGCCAGCAGTTCTAGCGGGGCAAGCTCCTACGAGCAGTACTTC.

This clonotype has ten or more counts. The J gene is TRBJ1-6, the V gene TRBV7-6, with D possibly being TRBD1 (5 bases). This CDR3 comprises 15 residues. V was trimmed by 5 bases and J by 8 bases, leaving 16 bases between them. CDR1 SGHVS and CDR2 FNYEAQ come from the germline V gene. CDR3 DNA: TGTGCCAGCAGCATAGGAGAGGGGCCGGATTCACCCCTCCACTTT. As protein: CASSIGEGPDSPLHF.

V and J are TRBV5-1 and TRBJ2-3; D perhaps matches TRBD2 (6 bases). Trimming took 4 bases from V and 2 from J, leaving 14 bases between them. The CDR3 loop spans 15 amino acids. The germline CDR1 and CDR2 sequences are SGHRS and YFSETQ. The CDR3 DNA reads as TGCGCCAGCAGCCGCCGGCCTAGCGACACAGATACGCAGTATTTT. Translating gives CASSRRPSDTDTQYF.

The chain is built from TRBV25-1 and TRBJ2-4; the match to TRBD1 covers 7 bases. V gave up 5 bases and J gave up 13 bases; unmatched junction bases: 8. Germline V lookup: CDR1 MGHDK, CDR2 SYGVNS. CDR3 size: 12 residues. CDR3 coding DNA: TGTGCCAGCAGTATGGGACAGAGAATGCAGTACTTC. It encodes CASSMGQRMQYF.

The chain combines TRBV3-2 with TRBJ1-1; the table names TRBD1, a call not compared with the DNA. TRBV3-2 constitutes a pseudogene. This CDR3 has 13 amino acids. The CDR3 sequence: CASSQGAITEAFF. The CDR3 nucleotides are TGTGCCAGCAGCCAGGGGGCTATCACTGAAGCTTTCTTT.